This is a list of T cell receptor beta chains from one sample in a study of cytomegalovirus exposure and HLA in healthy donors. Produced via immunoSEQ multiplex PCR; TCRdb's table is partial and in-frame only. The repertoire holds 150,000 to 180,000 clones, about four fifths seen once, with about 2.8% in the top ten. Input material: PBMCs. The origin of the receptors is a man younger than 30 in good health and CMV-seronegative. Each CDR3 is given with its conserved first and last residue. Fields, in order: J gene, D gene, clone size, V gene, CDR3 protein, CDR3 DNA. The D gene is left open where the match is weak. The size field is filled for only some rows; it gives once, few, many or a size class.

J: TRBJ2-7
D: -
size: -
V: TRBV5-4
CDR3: CASSLDRTYEQYF
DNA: TGTGCCAGCAGCTTGGACAGGACCTACGAGCAGTACTTC

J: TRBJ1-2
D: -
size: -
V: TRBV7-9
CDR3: CASSYQGRPEGYTF
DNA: TGTGCCAGCAGCTATCAGGGCCGCCCGGAGGGCTACACCTTC

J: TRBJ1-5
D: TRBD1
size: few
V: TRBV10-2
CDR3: CASSEAGGSQPQHF
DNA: TGCGCCAGCAGTGAAGCAGGGGGAAGTCAGCCCCAGCATTTT

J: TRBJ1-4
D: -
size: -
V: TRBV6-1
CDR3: CASSDRRNPTNEKLFF
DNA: TGTGCCAGCAGTGATCGCAGGAATCCAACTAATGAAAAACTGTTTTTT

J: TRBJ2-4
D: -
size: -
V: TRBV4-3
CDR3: CASSQDFGSGNIQYF
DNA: TGCGCCAGCAGCCAAGATTTCGGGAGTGGAAACATTCAGTACTTC

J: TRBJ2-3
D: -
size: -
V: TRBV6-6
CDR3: CASSYRRMRDTQYF
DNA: TGTGCCAGCAGTTACAGGAGGATGAGGGATACGCAGTATTTT

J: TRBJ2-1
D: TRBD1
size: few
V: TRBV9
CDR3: CASSVGTGAYNEQFF
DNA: TGTGCCAGCAGCGTCGGGACAGGGGCCTACAATGAGCAGTTCTTC

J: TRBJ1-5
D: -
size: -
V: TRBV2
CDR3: CASSEGTPAGRLGQPQHF
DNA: TGTGCCAGCAGTGAAGGGACTCCGGCAGGTCGCTTGGGTCAGCCCCAGCATTTT

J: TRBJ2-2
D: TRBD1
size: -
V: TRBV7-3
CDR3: CASSAETGANTGELFF
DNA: TGTGCCAGCAGCGCCGAAACAGGGGCCAACACCGGGGAGCTGTTTTTT

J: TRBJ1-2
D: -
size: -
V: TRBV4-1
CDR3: CASSPDRDIFGYGYTF
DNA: TGCGCCAGCAGCCCTGACCGGGACATATTTGGCTATGGCTACACCTTC